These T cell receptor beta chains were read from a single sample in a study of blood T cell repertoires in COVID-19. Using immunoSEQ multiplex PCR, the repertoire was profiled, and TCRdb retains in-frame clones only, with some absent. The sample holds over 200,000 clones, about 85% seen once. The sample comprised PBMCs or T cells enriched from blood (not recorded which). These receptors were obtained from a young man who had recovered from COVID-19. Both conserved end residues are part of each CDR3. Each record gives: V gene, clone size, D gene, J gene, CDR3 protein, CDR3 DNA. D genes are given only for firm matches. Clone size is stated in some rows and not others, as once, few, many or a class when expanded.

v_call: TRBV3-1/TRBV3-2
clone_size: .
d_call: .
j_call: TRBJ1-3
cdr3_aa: CASSLGSHSGNTIYF
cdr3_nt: TGTGCCAGCAGCTTGGGGAGTCACTCTGGAAACACCATATATTTT

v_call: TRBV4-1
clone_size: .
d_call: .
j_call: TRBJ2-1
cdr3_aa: CASSALHGAGTSNEQFF
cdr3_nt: TGCGCCAGCAGCGCCCTTCATGGAGCGGGTACTTCAAATGAGCAGTTCTTC

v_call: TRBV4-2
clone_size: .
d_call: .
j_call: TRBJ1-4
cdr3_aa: CASSQDMRLPTNEKLFF
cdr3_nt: TGTGCCAGCAGCCAAGATATGAGGCTTCCGACTAATGAAAAACTGTTTTTT

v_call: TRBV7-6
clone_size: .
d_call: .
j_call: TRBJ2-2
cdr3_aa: CASSHAFGLSGELFF
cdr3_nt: TGTGCCAGCAGCCACGCCTTTGGGCTGTCCGGGGAGCTGTTTTTT

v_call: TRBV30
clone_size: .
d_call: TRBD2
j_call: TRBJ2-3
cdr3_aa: CAWEWGTSGTDTQYF
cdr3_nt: TGTGCCTGGGAATGGGGGACTAGCGGCACAGATACGCAGTATTTT

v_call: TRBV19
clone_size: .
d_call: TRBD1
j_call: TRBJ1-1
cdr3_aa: CASSGRDRLWTEAFF
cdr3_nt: TGTGCCAGTAGTGGGCGGGACAGGCTCTGGACTGAAGCTTTCTTT

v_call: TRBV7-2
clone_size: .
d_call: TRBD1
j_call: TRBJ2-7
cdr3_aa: CASSAYRGPYEQYF
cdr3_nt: TGTGCCAGCAGCGCCTACAGGGGTCCCTACGAGCAGTACTTC

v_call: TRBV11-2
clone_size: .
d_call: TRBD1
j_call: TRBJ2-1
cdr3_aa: CASSLGIQGAIGEQFF
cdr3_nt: TGTGCCAGCAGCTTAGGTATCCAGGGGGCAATCGGTGAGCAGTTCTTC

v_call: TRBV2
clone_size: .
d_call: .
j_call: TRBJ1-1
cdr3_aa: CASRVEENTEAFF
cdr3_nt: TGTGCCAGCAGGGTGGAGGAGAACACTGAAGCTTTCTTT

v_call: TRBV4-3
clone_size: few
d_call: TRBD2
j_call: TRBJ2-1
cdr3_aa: CASSQMPSGGVYEQFF
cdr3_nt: TGCGCCAGCAGCCAAATGCCCAGCGGGGGGGTTTATGAGCAGTTCTTC

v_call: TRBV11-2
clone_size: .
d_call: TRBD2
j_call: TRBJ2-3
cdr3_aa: CASSLISGTSAQYF
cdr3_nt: TGTGCCAGCAGCTTAATTAGTGGGACTAGCGCGCAGTATTTT

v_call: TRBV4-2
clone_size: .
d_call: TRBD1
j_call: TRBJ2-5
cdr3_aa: CASSQGTGEETQYF
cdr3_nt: TGTGCCAGCAGCCAGGGGACAGGGGAAGAGACCCAGTACTTC

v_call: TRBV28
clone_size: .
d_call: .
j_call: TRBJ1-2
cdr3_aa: CASSLDRYYGYTF
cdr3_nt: TGTGCCAGCAGTTTGGACAGATACTATGGCTACACCTTC

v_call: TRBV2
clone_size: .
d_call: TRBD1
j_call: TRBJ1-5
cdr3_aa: CASAYSGGYQPQHF
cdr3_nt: TGTGCCAGTGCCTACTCAGGGGGTTATCAGCCCCAGCATTTT

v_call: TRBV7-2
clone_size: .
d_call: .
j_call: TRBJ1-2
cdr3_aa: CASSSNSGQTGYTF
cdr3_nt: TGTGCCAGCAGTTCTAACTCCGGACAGACCGGCTACACCTTC

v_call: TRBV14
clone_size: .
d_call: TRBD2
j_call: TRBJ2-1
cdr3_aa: CASSQGTSGGYNEQFF
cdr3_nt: TGTGCCAGCAGCCAGGGCACTAGCGGGGGCTACAATGAGCAGTTCTTC